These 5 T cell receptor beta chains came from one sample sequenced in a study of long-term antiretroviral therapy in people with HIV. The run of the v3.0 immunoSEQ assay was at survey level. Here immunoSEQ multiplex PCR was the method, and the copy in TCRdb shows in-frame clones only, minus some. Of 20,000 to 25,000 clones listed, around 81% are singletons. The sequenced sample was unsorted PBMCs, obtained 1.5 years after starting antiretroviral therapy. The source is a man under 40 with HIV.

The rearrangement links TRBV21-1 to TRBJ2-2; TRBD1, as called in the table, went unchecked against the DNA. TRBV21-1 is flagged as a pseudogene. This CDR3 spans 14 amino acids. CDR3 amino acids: CASSYTANTGELFF. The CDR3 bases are TGTGCCAGCAGCTACACAGCGAACACCGGGGAGCTGTTTTTT.

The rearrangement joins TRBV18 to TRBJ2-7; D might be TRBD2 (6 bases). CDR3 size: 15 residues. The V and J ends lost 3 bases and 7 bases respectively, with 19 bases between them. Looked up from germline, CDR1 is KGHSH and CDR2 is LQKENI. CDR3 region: CASSPTSGSGGEQYF. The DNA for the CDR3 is TGTGCCAGCTCACCCACCAGCGGGTCCGGGGGTGAGCAGTACTTC.

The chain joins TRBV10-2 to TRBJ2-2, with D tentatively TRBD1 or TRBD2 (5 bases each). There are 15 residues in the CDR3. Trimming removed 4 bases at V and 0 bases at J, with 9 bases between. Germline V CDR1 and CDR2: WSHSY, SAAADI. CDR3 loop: CASSGGDPNTGELFF. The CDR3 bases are TGCGCCAGCAGTGGAGGGGATCCGAACACCGGGGAGCTGTTTTTT.

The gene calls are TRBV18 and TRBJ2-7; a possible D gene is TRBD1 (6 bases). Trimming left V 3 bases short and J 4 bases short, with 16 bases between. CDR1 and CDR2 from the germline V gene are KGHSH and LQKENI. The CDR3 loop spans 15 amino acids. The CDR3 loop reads CASSPQGPQGYEQYF. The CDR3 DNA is TGTGCCAGCTCACCTCAGGGGCCCCAAGGTTACGAGCAGTACTTC.

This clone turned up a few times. The CDR3 is CASTRAGTNEKLFF. The CDR3 DNA is TGTGCCAGCACCCGGGCAGGGACTAATGAAAAACTGTTTTTT. The V and J genes are TRBV11-2 and TRBJ1-4; a possible D gene is TRBD1 (5 bases). V dropped 7 bases and J dropped 2 bases, with 11 bases sitting between them. The length of the CDR3 is 14 residues. The germline gives CDR1 SGHAT, CDR2 FQNNGV. The full variable domain, with the rest looked up from reference TRBV11-2 and TRBJ1-4, is EAGVAQSPRYKIIEKRQSVAFWCNPISGHATLYWYQQILGQGPKLLIQFQNNGVVDDSQLPKDRFSAERLKGVDSTLKIQPAKLEDSAVYLCASTRAGTNEKLFFGSGTQLSVL.